Listed below are T cell receptor beta chains from one sample, sequenced in a study of blood T cell repertoires in COVID-19. Profiling relied on immunoSEQ multiplex PCR, and the TCRdb table lists in-frame clones only, not all of them. The sample lists about 76,000 clones, around 90% occurring once. Sequencing was performed on peripheral blood. These receptor sequences come from an elderly woman with active or convalescent COVID-19. CDR3s include the opening cysteine and the closing phenylalanine or tryptophan. D genes are given only for firm matches. Clone size appears in some rows only: once, few, many, or a class for an expanded clone.

j_gene | v_gene | abundance | d_gene | CDR3aa | CDR3nt
TRBJ2-3 | TRBV5-1 | once | TRBD2 | CASSGGLAGPTDTQYF | TGCGCCAGCAGCGGGGGACTAGCGGGGCCCACAGATACGCAGTATTTT
TRBJ1-1 | TRBV28 | NA | NA | CASSLTNTEAFF | TGTGCCAGCAGTTTAACTAACACTGAAGCTTTCTTT
TRBJ2-7 | TRBV10-3 | NA | NA | CATKDSSQYEQYF | TGTGCCACAAAAGACAGTTCCCAATACGAGCAGTACTTC
TRBJ2-5 | TRBV6-2/TRBV6-3 | NA | TRBD1 | CASSLAGTGQETQYF | TGTGCCAGCAGTTTAGCCGGGACAGGACAAGAGACCCAGTACTTC
TRBJ2-3 | TRBV4-3 | NA | TRBD2 | CASSLTSGGNLRKDTQYF | TGCGCCAGCAGCCTGACTAGCGGGGGTAATCTACGAAAAGATACGCAGTATTTT
TRBJ2-5 | TRBV18 | NA | TRBD1 | CANSPTGYGETQYF | TGTGCCAACTCACCGACAGGGTATGGAGAGACCCAGTACTTC
TRBJ2-7 | TRBV27 | few | TRBD1 | CASSSDRGSYEQYF | TGTGCCAGCAGTTCCGACAGGGGAAGCTACGAGCAGTACTTC
TRBJ1-4 | TRBV9 | NA | TRBD1 | CASSVVPGQGNEKLFF | TGTGCCAGCAGCGTAGTCCCGGGACAGGGCAATGAAAAACTGTTTTTT
TRBJ2-7 | TRBV20-1 | once | TRBD1 | CSASPSTGYSYEQYF | TGCAGTGCTAGTCCTTCGACAGGGTACTCCTACGAGCAGTACTTC
TRBJ1-5 | TRBV28 | NA | TRBD1 | CASSSAGQGKTPQHF | TGTGCCAGCAGTTCGGCAGGACAGGGGAAAACGCCCCAGCATTTT
TRBJ2-1 | TRBV5-1 | NA | NA | CASKPGLGGFNEQFF | TGCGCCAGCAAACCGGGACTAGGGGGCTTCAATGAGCAGTTCTTC
TRBJ2-7 | TRBV11-2 | NA | NA | CASSHDNYEQYF | TGTGCCAGCAGCCACGACAACTACGAGCAGTACTTC
TRBJ2-7 | TRBV6-6 | NA | TRBD1 | CASTDRVAYEQYF | TGTGCCAGCACTGACAGGGTAGCCTACGAGCAGTACTTC
TRBJ2-5 | TRBV12-3/TRBV12-4 | NA | NA | CASSFRETQYF | TGTGCCAGCAGTTTCAGAGAGACCCAGTACTTC
TRBJ1-2 | TRBV10-3 | once | TRBD1 | CAISDPGQGGVYGYTF | TGTGCCATCAGTGACCCCGGACAGGGTGGGGTATATGGCTACACCTTC
TRBJ1-5 | TRBV27 | NA | TRBD1 | CASSPGQALNQPQHF | TGTGCCAGCAGTCCCGGACAGGCACTCAATCAGCCCCAGCATTTT
TRBJ2-5 | TRBV7-2 | NA | TRBD1 | CASSLFPSGTGGQTQYF | TGTGCCAGCAGCTTATTCCCCTCCGGGACAGGGGGACAGACCCAGTACTTC
TRBJ2-1 | TRBV6-4 | NA | TRBD1 | CASSTNSDRGRHNEQFF | TGTGCCAGCAGTACCAACTCGGACAGGGGGCGCCACAATGAGCAGTTCTTC
TRBJ1-1 | TRBV9 | few | NA | CASSVGGQLTNTEAFF | TGTGCCAGCAGCGTAGGAGGACAGCTAACGAACACTGAAGCTTTCTTT
TRBJ1-2 | TRBV5-6 | NA | TRBD1 | CASSSFRGYGYGYTF | TGTGCCAGCAGCTCATTCAGGGGGTATGGCTATGGCTACACCTTC
TRBJ2-7 | TRBV4-3 | once | NA | CASSQESGDYEQYF | TGCGCCAGCAGCCAAGAGTCGGGGGATTACGAGCAGTACTTC
TRBJ2-1 | TRBV7-2 | once | NA | CASSLKLPGSAGNNEQFF | TGTGCCAGCAGCTTAAAGCTACCAGGGTCGGCGGGAAACAATGAGCAGTTCTTC
TRBJ2-1 | TRBV10-1 | NA | NA | CASMTGHSPEYNEQFF | TGCGCCAGCATGACGGGTCATTCGCCCGAATACAATGAGCAGTTCTTC
TRBJ1-3 | TRBV30 | NA | NA | CAWSVGTISRNTIYF | TGTGCCTGGAGTGTCGGGACAATCTCGAGAAACACCATATATTTT
TRBJ2-4 | TRBV4-1 | NA | TRBD1 | CASSHSSGTGIPKNIQYF | TGCGCCAGCAGCCACAGCTCGGGGACAGGTATCCCCAAAAACATTCAGTACTTC
TRBJ1-3 | TRBV27 | NA | NA | CASSLNRAGNTIYF | TGTGCCAGCAGTTTAAACAGGGCTGGAAACACCATATATTTT
TRBJ2-3 | TRBV7-8 | NA | NA | CASSPLYGGQTDTQYF | TGTGCCAGCAGCCCGCTCTACGGGGGGCAGACAGATACGCAGTATTTT
TRBJ1-6 | TRBV18 | NA | NA | CASSPGLQNSPLHF | TGTGCCAGCTCACCAGGACTCCAGAATTCACCCCTCCACTTT
TRBJ2-7 | TRBV19 | once | NA | CASRRDSGSYEQYF | TGTGCCAGTAGGCGGGACAGCGGATCCTACGAGCAGTACTTC
TRBJ2-2 | TRBV5-5 | NA | NA | CASSRGELNTGELFF | TGTGCCAGCAGTCGCGGGGAGTTGAACACCGGGGAGCTGTTTTTT
TRBJ2-3 | TRBV9 | NA | NA | CASSGEGGQPRHTYTQYF | TGTGCCAGCAGCGGGGAGGGTGGACAGCCCCGACACACGTATACGCAGTATTTT
TRBJ1-3 | TRBV9 | NA | TRBD1 | CASSRTGGYSGNTIYF | TGTGCCAGCAGTAGGACAGGGGGTTACTCTGGAAACACCATATATTTT
TRBJ1-1 | TRBV9 | few | TRBD1 | CASGPGTGLINTEAFF | TGTGCCAGCGGACCCGGGACAGGACTAATAAACACTGAAGCTTTCTTT
TRBJ2-7 | TRBV11-1 | NA | NA | CASSPGGAEQYF | TGTGCCAGCAGCCCAGGTGGTGCCGAGCAGTACTTC
TRBJ1-5 | TRBV4-3 | NA | NA | CASSQDLVNSNQPQHF | TGCGCCAGCAGCCAAGATTTAGTAAATAGCAATCAGCCCCAGCATTTT
TRBJ2-1 | TRBV11-3 | few | TRBD2 | CASSSSGGAFQFF | TGTGCCAGCAGCAGTAGCGGGGGGGCCTTTCAGTTCTTC
TRBJ1-2 | TRBV30 | NA | NA | CAWARGYSGYTF | TGTGCCTGGGCGAGAGGGTACTCTGGCTACACCTTC
TRBJ2-3 | TRBV24-1 | NA | TRBD1 | CATSDLDRDADTQYF | TGTGCCACCAGTGATTTGGACAGGGACGCAGATACGCAGTATTTT
TRBJ2-5 | TRBV2 | few | TRBD2 | CASSLTDSGGTQYF | TGTGCCAGCAGTCTGACAGACTCGGGAGGGACCCAGTACTTC
TRBJ1-6 | TRBV7-9 | once | NA | CASSRATDYSPLHF | TGTGCCAGCAGCCGAGCGACAGATTATTCACCCCTCCACTTT
TRBJ2-3 | TRBV5-4 | NA | TRBD2 | CASSWPGLAEITQYF | TGTGCCAGCAGCTGGCCGGGACTAGCGGAGATTACGCAGTATTTT
TRBJ1-1 | TRBV7-2 | NA | TRBD1 | CASSLLGQGGRATEAFF | TGTGCCAGCAGCTTATTGGGACAGGGAGGGAGGGCCACTGAAGCTTTCTTT
TRBJ2-3 | TRBV4-3 | NA | TRBD1 | CASSQGGQGATTDTQYF | TGCGCCAGCAGCCAAGGCGGACAGGGGGCCACGACAGATACGCAGTATTTT
TRBJ2-5 | TRBV11-3 | NA | TRBD2 | CASSNGGETQYF | TGTGCCAGCAGCAACGGGGGGGAGACCCAGTACTTC
TRBJ2-3 | TRBV5-1 | few | NA | CASSLEAKSTDTQYF | TGCGCCAGCAGCTTGGAAGCGAAAAGCACAGATACGCAGTATTTT
TRBJ1-3 | TRBV5-6 | NA | NA | CASRSGGNTIYF | TGTGCCAGCAGGTCGGGTGGAAACACCATATATTTT
TRBJ2-1 | TRBV30 | NA | NA | CAWSFRSIYNEQFF | TGTGCCTGGAGTTTTAGATCTATTTACAATGAGCAGTTCTTC
TRBJ2-3 | TRBV6-1 | NA | TRBD2 | CASSEPTSGGYTDTQYF | TGTGCCAGCAGTGAACCGACTAGCGGGGGGTACACAGATACGCAGTATTTT
TRBJ2-1 | TRBV7-8 | NA | TRBD1 | CASSLPTGGEQFF | TGTGCCAGCAGCTTACCGACAGGGGGCGAGCAGTTCTTC
TRBJ2-3 | TRBV6-2/TRBV6-3 | NA | TRBD2 | CASSFEAGGVTTDTQYF | TGTGCCAGCAGTTTTGAGGCGGGGGGCGTAACCACAGATACGCAGTATTTT
TRBJ2-3 | TRBV11-3 | few | NA | CASSLGGATDTQYF | TGTGCCAGCAGCTTAGGCGGAGCCACAGATACGCAGTATTTT
TRBJ1-2 | TRBV7-2 | NA | TRBD1 | CASSHDRVGVEGYTF | TGTGCCAGCAGCCATGACAGGGTAGGGGTCGAAGGCTACACCTTC
TRBJ1-6 | TRBV6-5 | large | TRBD1 | CASLPGQGYNSPLHF | TGTGCCAGCCTTCCTGGACAGGGTTATAATTCACCCCTCCACTTT